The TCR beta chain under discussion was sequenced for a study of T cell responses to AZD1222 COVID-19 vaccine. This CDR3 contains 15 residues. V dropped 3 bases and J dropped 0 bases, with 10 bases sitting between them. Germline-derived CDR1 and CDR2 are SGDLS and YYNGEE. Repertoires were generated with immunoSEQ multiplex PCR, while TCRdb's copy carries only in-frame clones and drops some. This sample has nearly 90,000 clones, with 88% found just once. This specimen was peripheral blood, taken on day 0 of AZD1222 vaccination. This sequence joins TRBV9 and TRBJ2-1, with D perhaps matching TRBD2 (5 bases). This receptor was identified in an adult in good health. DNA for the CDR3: TGTGCCAGCAGCGCAGGAGGTATCTCCTACAATGAGCAGTTCTTC. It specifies CASSAGGISYNEQFF.